These 10 T cell receptor beta chains share one sample of origin, sequenced in a study of blood T cell repertoires in COVID-19. Sequencing used immunoSEQ multiplex PCR; TCRdb keeps in-frame clones, though not all of them. The sample lists tens of thousands of clones, 70% to 90% occurring once. The sample consisted of peripheral blood. These receptors originate from a human donor in a cohort sampled during active COVID-19.

This chain connects TRBV4-2 to TRBJ1-1; D is uncertain. The germline V gene has CDR1 LGHNA and CDR2 YNFKEQ. The V gene lost 0 bases and the J gene lost 0 bases, with 8 bases spanning the gap. The CDR3 has 15 amino acids. CDR3 bases: TGTGCCAGCAGCCAAGAAAATCCCATGAACACTGAAGCTTTCTTT. Protein: CASSQENPMNTEAFF.

Here the CDR3 reads CASSSTGGIIHLHF. DNA for the CDR3: TGTGCCAGTAGTTCGACAGGGGGTATCATACATTTGCATTTT. The V and J genes are TRBV19 and TRBJ1-5, with 9 bases fitting TRBD1. V lost 5 bases, J lost 15 bases, and 14 bases stayed unmatched. Germline V CDR1 and CDR2: LNHDA, SQIVND (reference sequence). The length of the CDR3 is 14 residues.

The chain couples TRBV6-2 or TRBV6-3 to TRBJ1-1, with 7 bases lining up with TRBD1. The V and J ends lost 4 bases and 3 bases, in that order; junction bases with no gene match: 5. Germline V gene lookup returns CDR1 MNHEY and CDR2 SVGEGT. CDR3 length: 14 amino acids. CDR3 protein: CASSSSDRYTEAFF. Here the CDR3 DNA reads TGTGCCAGCAGTTCCTCGGACAGGTACACTGAAGCTTTCTTT.

This chain joins TRBV5-1 and TRBJ1-4; D possibly corresponds to TRBD1 (5 bases). Trimming took off 2 bases at V and 6 bases at J, with 14 bases between the two ends. CDR1 and CDR2 from the germline V gene are SGHRS and YFSETQ. This CDR3 contains 15 residues. DNA for the CDR3: TGCGCCAGCAGCTTACCGGGACTTTTCGATGAAAAACTGTTTTTT. Amino acids: CASSLPGLFDEKLFF. The variable domain in full, completed from reference TRBV5-1 and TRBJ1-4, reads KAGVTQTPRYLIKTRGQQVTLSCSPISGHRSVSWYQQTPGQGLQFLFEYFSETQRNKGNFPGRFSGRQFSNSRSEMNVSTLELGDSALYLCASSLPGLFDEKLFFGSGTQLSVL.

This rearrangement joins TRBV7-9 to TRBJ2-6, with 8 nucleotides matching TRBD1. V gave up 7 bases and J gave up 2 bases; unmatched junction bases: 16. CDR3 length: 19 residues. Germline lookup yields CDR1 SEHNR and CDR2 FQNEAQ (reference sequence). The CDR3 DNA is TGTGCCAGCAAAACAACTAGGGGCAGGGGGCGAGCTGGGGCCAACGTCCTGACTTTC. Amino acid sequence: CASKTTRGRGRAGANVLTF. Combining the CDR3 with reference TRBV7-9 and TRBJ2-6 gives the whole variable domain DTGVSQNPRHKITKRGQNVTFRCDPISEHNRLYWYRQTLGQGPEFLTYFQNEAQLEKSRLLSDRFSAERPKGSFSTLEIQRTEQGDSAMYLCASKTTRGRGRAGANVLTFGAGSRLTVL.

CDR3 nucleotides: TGCAGCGTATCCCGACCGGGCACTGAAGCTTTCTTT. Encoded protein: CSVSRPGTEAFF. This chain uses TRBV29-1 with TRBJ1-1; D is undetermined. Per the germline V gene, CDR1 is SQVTM and CDR2 is ANQGSEA. Deletions cut 6 bases from V and 4 bases from J, with 12 bases between. The CDR3 loop spans 12 amino acids.

The chain recombines TRBV24-1 with TRBJ2-3; D remains unclear. The CDR3 loop spans 15 amino acids. Trimming shortened V by 0 bases and J by 4 bases, and 10 bases separated the two germline ends. From germline, CDR1 is KGHDR and CDR2 SFDVKD. For the CDR3, the DNA is TGTGCCACCAGTGATTTGCGGCCCGGGTCAGATACGCAGTATTTT. Translation: CATSDLRPGSDTQYF.

The sample holds a few counts of this clone. This chain uses TRBV5-1 with TRBJ1-2; 7 nucleotides line up with TRBD1. This CDR3 comprises 17 residues. Germline loops: CDR1 SGHRS, CDR2 YFSETQ. The V gene end was trimmed by 0 bases and the J gene end by 0 bases; junction bases not matched to a gene: 8. The CDR3 reads CASSLEGGLGSNYGYTF. CDR3 coding DNA: TGCGCCAGCAGCTTGGAAGGGGGCCTTGGCTCTAACTATGGCTACACCTTC.

The CDR3 nucleotides read TGTGCCTGGAACAGGGACAGGGGACACGAGCAGTACTTC. It translates to CAWNRDRGHEQYF. The V gene is TRBV30, the J gene TRBJ2-7; 10 positions agree with TRBD1. V lost 4 bases and J lost 5; bases outside the gene matches: 5. CDR3 length equals 13 residues. In germline, CDR1 is GTSNPN, CDR2 SVGIG (reference sequence).

V is TRBV28 and J is TRBJ2-6; no firm D call. Germline CDR1 is MDHEN and CDR2 is SYDVKM. This CDR3 spans 14 amino acids. V lost 1 base to trimming and J lost 4 bases, with 5 bases between them. The CDR3 DNA reads TGTGCCAGCAGTTTATCCCTGGGGGCCAACGTCCTGACTTTC. As protein: CASSLSLGANVLTF.